Reported below is one T cell receptor beta chain. Its antigen is undetermined. The sample belongs to a study of cytomegalovirus exposure and HLA in healthy donors. Across the study: An early data release held tens of millions of unique TCRs from HLA-typed donors.

Study results and caveats: There were some V segments, including TRBV6-2 and TRBV6-3, excluded as indistinguishable. Donors were assumed by presence/absence analyses to have roughly uniform sequencing depth. A cluster of highly shared sequence variants was likely a sequencing artifact.

Primers: 60 Vbeta forward and 13 Jbeta reverse. Libraries were prepared by immunoSEQ multiplex PCR; TCRdb keeps only in-frame clonotypes and omits some of them. The sample holds 150,000 to 200,000 clones, approximately 85% seen once. The CDR3 runs to 17 residues. V was pared by 5 bases and J by 0 bases, with 8 bases of the junction left unmatched. Germline CDR1 MDHEN, CDR2 SYDVKM. The gene calls are TRBV28 and TRBJ2-7; 12 nucleotides match TRBD2. This TCR derives from a woman between 50 and 59 years old in good health and CMV-seronegative. Sequenced input: PBMCs. The CDR3 loop is CASSPLGLAGISYEQYF. For the CDR3, the DNA is TGTGCCAGCAGTCCACTTGGACTAGCGGGAATCTCCTACGAGCAGTACTTC.